This TCR beta chain is from a study of cytomegalovirus exposure and HLA in healthy donors. Study-wide results and limits: Most TCR sequences showed up rarely, but some public TCRs showed up in many donors.

A remark on this clone: As yet, its antigen is unknown.

Primers: 60 Vbeta forward and 13 Jbeta reverse. In the original processing: An analysis performed later counted roughly 80 million unique TCR beta chains (roughly 9.9 million of them shared). Profiled with immunoSEQ multiplex PCR; TCRdb holds only in-frame clones, not every one. V, J and clone size derive from that table, while D and trimming were established from the DNA sequence. The table has about 160,000 clones, roughly 79% seen once. With 4 bases removed from V and 4 bases from J, the gap between germline ends came to 18 bases. CDR3 length equals 16 residues. The germline gives CDR1 SGHRS, CDR2 YFSETQ.

The source material was PBMCs. V gene TRBV5-1 combines with J gene TRBJ2-1, with D maybe TRBD2 (5 bases). This sequence was found in a man aged 25 to 40 in good health and CMV-seronegative. The chain's CDR3 is CASSPESGETYNEQFF. The CDR3 DNA reads as TGCGCCAGCAGCCCCGAAAGCGGAGAGACATACAATGAGCAGTTCTTC.